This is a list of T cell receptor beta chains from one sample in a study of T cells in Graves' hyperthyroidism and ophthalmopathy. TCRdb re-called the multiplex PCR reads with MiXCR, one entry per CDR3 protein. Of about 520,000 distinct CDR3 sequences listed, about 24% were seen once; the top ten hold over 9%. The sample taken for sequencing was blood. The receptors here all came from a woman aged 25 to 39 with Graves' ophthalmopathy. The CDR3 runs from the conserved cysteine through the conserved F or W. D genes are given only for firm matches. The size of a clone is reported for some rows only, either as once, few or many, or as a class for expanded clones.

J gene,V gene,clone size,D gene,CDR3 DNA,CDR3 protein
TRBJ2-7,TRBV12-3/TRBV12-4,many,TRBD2,TGTGCCAGCGGTCGTGTCGGGGGGGGTACGTACGAGCAGTACTTC,CASGRVGGGTYEQYF
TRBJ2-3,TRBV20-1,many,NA,TGCAGTGCTAGACATAGGGAAGGAGATACGCAGTATTTT,CSARHREGDTQYF
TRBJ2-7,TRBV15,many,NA,TGTGCCACCAGCAGAGATAATACTAGACGGTACGAGCAGTACTTC,CATSRDNTRRYEQYF
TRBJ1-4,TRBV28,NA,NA,TGTGCCAGCAGACCCGCACAGGCCTTAACTAATGAAAAACTGTTTTTT,CASRPAQALTNEKLFF
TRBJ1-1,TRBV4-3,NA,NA,TGCGCCAGCAGCACAGGATCGGCCGGCCGAGCTTTCTTT,CASSTGSAGRAFF
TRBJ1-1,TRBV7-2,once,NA,TGTGCCAGCAGCTCGTACGGTGGAGTGAACACTGAAGCTTTCTTT,CASSSYGGVNTEAFF
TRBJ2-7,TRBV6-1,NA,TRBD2,TGTGCCAGCAGGGGAGCGGGGGTCATCTACGAGCAGTACTTC,CASRGAGVIYEQYF
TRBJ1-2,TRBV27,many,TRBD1,TGTGCCAGTAGACAGGGGGCCTTCTATGGCTACACCTTC,CASRQGAFYGYTF
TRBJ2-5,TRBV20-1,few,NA,TGCAGTGCTGTGGCCCAAGAGACCCAGTACTTC,CSAVAQETQYF
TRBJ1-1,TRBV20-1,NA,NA,TGCAGTGCTAGAGAACAGGTCGGTGAAGCTTTCTTT,CSAREQVGEAFF
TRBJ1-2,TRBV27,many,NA,TGTGCCAGCAGTTTATCCGGCCCATCGGGGGCCTATGGCTACACCTTC,CASSLSGPSGAYGYTF
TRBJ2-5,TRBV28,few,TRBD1,TGTGCCAGCAGAAATTGGACAGGGGGGGTCCAAGAGACCCAGTACTTC,CASRNWTGGVQETQYF
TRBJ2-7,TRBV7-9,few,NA,TGTGCCAGCAGCTTAGTCTGGGACACAAGCCTCGGGCAGTACTTC,CASSLVWDTSLGQYF
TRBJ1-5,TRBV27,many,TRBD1,TGTGCCAGCAGTCTCCACGGACAGGGGGCAGGGCAGCCCCAGCATTTT,CASSLHGQGAGQPQHF
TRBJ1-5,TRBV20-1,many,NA,TGCAGTGCTAGAGGCGTCGGAGAATTATATAGCAATCAGCCCCAGCATTTT,CSARGVGELYSNQPQHF
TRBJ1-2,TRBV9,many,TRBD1,TGTGCCAGCAGCGTAGGGACAGGTCTTTACGTTAATGGCTACACCTTC,CASSVGTGLYVNGYTF
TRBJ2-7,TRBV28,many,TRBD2,TGTGCCAGCCCACCAGCGGGGGGCTCCTACGAGCAGTACTTC,CASPPAGGSYEQYF
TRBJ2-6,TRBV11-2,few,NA,TGTGCCAGCAGCTTAGTGTCCCCCACGGGTGGGGCCAACGTCCTGACTTTC,CASSLVSPTGGANVLTF
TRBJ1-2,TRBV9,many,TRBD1,TGTGCCAGCAGCGTATCGGACAGGGAGGGCTATGGCTACACCTTC,CASSVSDREGYGYTF
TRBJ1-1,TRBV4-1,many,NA,TGCGCCAGCAGCTACCCTGGGACAAAGAACACTGAAGCTTTCTTT,CASSYPGTKNTEAFF
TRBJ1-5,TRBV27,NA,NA,TGTGCCAGCAGCCCAGAGTGGGAGTTCTATAGCAATCAGCCCCAGCATTTT,CASSPEWEFYSNQPQHF
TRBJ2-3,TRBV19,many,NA,TGTGCCAGTAAATCGTCAGATACGCAGTATTTT,CASKSSDTQYF
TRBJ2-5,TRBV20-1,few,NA,TGCAGTGCTAGTTACGACCTTCGGGACACCCAAGAGACCCAGTACTTC,CSASYDLRDTQETQYF
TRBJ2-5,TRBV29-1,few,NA,TGCAGCGTTGGCCTGGACCAAGAGACCCAGTACTTC,CSVGLDQETQYF
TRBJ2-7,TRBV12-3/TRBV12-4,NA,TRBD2,TGTGCCAGCAGACCGGGGGAGGGCCCATCCTACGAGCAGTACTTC,CASRPGEGPSYEQYF
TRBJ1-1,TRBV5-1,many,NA,TGCGCCAGCAGGCCTACAGGCAACACTGAAGCTTTCTTT,CASRPTGNTEAFF
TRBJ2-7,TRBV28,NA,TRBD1,TGTGCCAGCAGTTTAGGCCCCAGGGGGACCTCCTACGAGCAGTACTTC,CASSLGPRGTSYEQYF
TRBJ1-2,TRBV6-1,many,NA,TGTGCCAGCGCGATAGGGGTGGATGGCTACACCTTC,CASAIGVDGYTF
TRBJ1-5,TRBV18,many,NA,TGTGCCAGCTCACCACTCCCCCAACAATCCTTCAATCAGCCCCAGCATTTT,CASSPLPQQSFNQPQHF
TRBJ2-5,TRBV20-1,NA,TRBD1,TGCAGTGCTACCCTAGTTCGGCAGGGGGCCGAGACCCAGTACTTC,CSATLVRQGAETQYF
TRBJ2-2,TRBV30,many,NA,TGTGCCTGGAATGGGGGGCCTCCGGCCGGGGAGCTGTTTTTT,CAWNGGPPAGELFF
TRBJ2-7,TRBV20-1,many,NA,TGCAGTGCTAGACCGGGGGCGTCCTACGAGCAGTACTTC,CSARPGASYEQYF
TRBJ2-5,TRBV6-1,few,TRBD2,TGTGCCAGCAGATGGACTAGCGGGGAGGGACAAGAGACCCAGTACTTC,CASRWTSGEGQETQYF
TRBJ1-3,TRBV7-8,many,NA,TGTGCCAGCAGCTTACAGGGCACCTCTGGAAACACCATATATTTT,CASSLQGTSGNTIYF
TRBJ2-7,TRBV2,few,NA,TGTGCCAGCGTTGCGAGACCCTACGAGCAGTACTTC,CASVARPYEQYF
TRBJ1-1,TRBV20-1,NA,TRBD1,TGCAGTGCTCGAGACAGGGGTAGGGCTTTCTTT,CSARDRGRAFF
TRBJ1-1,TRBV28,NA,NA,TGTGCCAGCAGTCCCTACAGTGGTAAGGACACTGAAGCTTTCTTT,CASSPYSGKDTEAFF
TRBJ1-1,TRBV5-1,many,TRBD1,TGCGCCAGCTGTCTAGGGGGCGCCTTGAACACTGAAGCTTTCTTT,CASCLGGALNTEAFF
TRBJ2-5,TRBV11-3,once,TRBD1,TGTGCCAGCAGCCGGGACAGCGAGACCCAGTACTTC,CASSRDSETQYF
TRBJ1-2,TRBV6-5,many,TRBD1,TGTGCCAGCAGGATCGATCCAGGGGGCGCTAACTATGGCTACACCTTC,CASRIDPGGANYGYTF
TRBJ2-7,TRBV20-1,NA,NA,TGCAGTGCTAGAGATCCGGGGGCGATATACGAGCAGTACTTC,CSARDPGAIYEQYF
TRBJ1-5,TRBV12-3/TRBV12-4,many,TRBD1,TGTGCCAGCAGTTTAGGGGGACAGGGATTCAATCAGCCCCAGCATTTT,CASSLGGQGFNQPQHF
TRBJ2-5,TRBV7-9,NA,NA,TGTGCCAGCAGCCGCCCTCCTGAGACCCAGTACTTC,CASSRPPETQYF
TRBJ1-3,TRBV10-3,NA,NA,TGTGCCATCAGTGACACAGGGAAAGATGGAAACACCATATATTTT,CAISDTGKDGNTIYF
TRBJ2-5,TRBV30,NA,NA,TGTGCCTGGACTGCGGGCTCGGGGGAGACCCAGTACTTC,CAWTAGSGETQYF
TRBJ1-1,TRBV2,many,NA,TGTGCCAGCAGCCTCGACCAGAACACTGAAGCTTTCTTT,CASSLDQNTEAFF